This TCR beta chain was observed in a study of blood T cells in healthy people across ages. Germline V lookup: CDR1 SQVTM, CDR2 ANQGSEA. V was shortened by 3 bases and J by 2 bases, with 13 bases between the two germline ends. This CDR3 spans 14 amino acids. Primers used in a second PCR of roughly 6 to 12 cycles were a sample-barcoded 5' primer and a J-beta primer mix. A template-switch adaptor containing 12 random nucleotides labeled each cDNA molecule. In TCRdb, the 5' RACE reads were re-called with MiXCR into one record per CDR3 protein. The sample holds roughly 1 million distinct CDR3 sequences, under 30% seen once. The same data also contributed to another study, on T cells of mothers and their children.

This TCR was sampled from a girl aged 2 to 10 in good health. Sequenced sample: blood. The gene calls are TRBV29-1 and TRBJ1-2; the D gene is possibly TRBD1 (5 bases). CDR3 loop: CSVDFAGGNYGYTF. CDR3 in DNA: TGCAGCGTTGATTTTGCGGGGGGGAACTATGGCTACACCTTC.